Listed below are T cell receptor beta chains from one sample, sequenced in a study of T-cell reconstitution after alpha-beta-depleted transplantation in children. MiXCR was run by TCRdb on the PCR reads, yielding one entry per CDR3 protein. The sample carries fewer than 550,000 distinct CDR3 sequences, 9.5% to 12% recorded once. The sample here was PBMCs, mostly from graft donor cells, taken 180 days after TCRalphabeta/CD19-depleted stem cell transplant. Receptors were obtained from a female patient between 2 and 15 years old who had a stem cell transplant for aplastic anemia, so the T cells may come from the graft donor. Both conserved end residues are part of each CDR3. The order of the fields is V gene, D gene, clone size, J gene, CDR3 protein, CDR3 DNA. The D gene is left open where the match is weak. Clone size is given for some rows only: seen once, a few or many times, or a class if the clone is expanded.

>TRBV5-1|NA|NA|TRBJ1-6
CASSVTGRGDNSPLHF
TGCGCCAGCAGCGTAACGGGACGGGGAGATAATTCACCCCTCCACTTT
>TRBV5-6|NA|NA|TRBJ2-5
CASSSSFAPSQETQYF
TGTGCCAGCAGCTCGTCCTTTGCACCCAGTCAAGAGACCCAGTACTTC
>TRBV29-1|NA|few|TRBJ2-5
CSGDSFQETQYF
TGCAGCGGTGACAGCTTTCAAGAGACCCAGTACTTC
>TRBV7-2|NA|NA|TRBJ2-2
CASSSSLGAGELFF
TGTGCCAGCAGCTCTTCTCTCGGCGCCGGGGAGCTGTTTTTT
>TRBV20-1|TRBD1|many|TRBJ2-7
CRAQSGTGFSRDEQYF
TGCAGGGCACAAAGTGGGACAGGCTTTTCAAGGGACGAGCAGTACTTC
>TRBV5-1|NA|many|TRBJ2-7
CASSAFGDSYEQYF
TGCGCCAGCAGTGCCTTTGGGGACTCCTACGAGCAGTACTTC
>TRBV7-8|TRBD2|NA|TRBJ2-3
CASSLVDTSGVFTDTQYF
TGTGCCAGCAGCTTAGTGGATACTAGCGGGGTTTTCACAGATACGCAGTATTTT
>TRBV10-3|NA|many|TRBJ2-2
CAIGGGPTGELFF
TGTGCCATCGGCGGGGGCCCCACCGGGGAGCTGTTTTTT
>TRBV6-5|NA|many|TRBJ2-6
CASSYSGAGANVLTF
TGTGCCAGCAGTTACTCAGGGGCTGGGGCCAACGTCCTGACTTTC
>TRBV28|TRBD2|NA|TRBJ2-5
CASSQGTSGRYQETQYF
TGTGCCAGCAGTCAGGGGACTAGCGGCCGGTACCAAGAGACCCAGTACTTC
>TRBV20-1|TRBD1|many|TRBJ1-1
CSASTGGFMRTEAFF
TGCAGTGCGAGCACAGGGGGCTTCATGAGGACTGAAGCTTTCTTT
>TRBV12-3/TRBV12-4|TRBD1|few|TRBJ2-6
CASRTRDRASGANVLTF
TGTGCCAGCAGGACCCGGGACAGGGCCTCTGGGGCCAACGTCCTGACTTTC
>TRBV5-6|NA|many|TRBJ2-3
CASSFKEWLDTQYF
TGTGCCAGCAGCTTCAAGGAGTGGCTAGATACGCAGTATTTT
>TRBV6-1|NA|NA|TRBJ1-2
CASTPGLSGGYTF
TGTGCCAGCACCCCAGGGCTAAGTGGTGGCTACACCTTC
>TRBV7-3|NA|few|TRBJ1-2
CASSHLVSGQNYGYTF
TGTGCCAGCAGCCATTTGGTTAGTGGACAGAACTATGGCTACACCTTC
>TRBV7-8|TRBD2|few|TRBJ2-7
CASSLEGSGGYEQYF
TGTGCCAGCAGCTTAGAGGGTAGCGGGGGGTACGAGCAGTACTTC
>TRBV11-2|TRBD2|NA|TRBJ2-1
CASSLDPGLAGGNEQFF
TGTGCCAGCAGCCTAGACCCGGGACTAGCGGGAGGAAATGAGCAGTTCTTC
>TRBV6-1|NA|many|TRBJ1-1
CASSPNQNTEAFF
TGTGCCAGCAGCCCTAACCAGAACACTGAAGCTTTCTTT
>TRBV5-1|TRBD2|few|TRBJ2-7
CASSIPQREGPKLSYEQYF
TGCGCCAGCAGCATACCGCAGCGGGAGGGCCCCAAACTCTCCTACGAGCAGTACTTC
>TRBV5-1|TRBD2|NA|TRBJ2-1
CASSSVRSGSLGSSYNEQFF
TGCGCCAGCAGCTCAGTTCGTAGCGGGAGCCTGGGAAGCTCCTACAATGAGCAGTTCTTC
>TRBV7-2|NA|NA|TRBJ1-2
CASSLVANYGYTF
TGTGCCAGCAGCTTAGTAGCGAACTATGGCTACACCTTC
>TRBV27|NA|few|TRBJ2-2
CASRWGILTGELFF
TGTGCCAGCCGTTGGGGGATCCTCACCGGGGAGCTGTTTTTT
>TRBV6-5|NA|NA|TRBJ1-1
CASRYGLPGGMNTEAFF
TGTGCCAGCAGGTACGGACTGCCCGGGGGGATGAACACTGAAGCTTTCTTT
>TRBV7-6|TRBD2|NA|TRBJ2-7
CASSLILAGGLYEQYF
TGTGCCAGCAGCTTGATACTAGCGGGAGGGCTCTACGAGCAGTACTTC
>TRBV14|NA|few|TRBJ1-3
CASSQDWPFVHLSGNTIYF
TGTGCCAGCAGCCAAGATTGGCCGTTTGTACATCTCTCTGGAAACACCATATATTTT
>TRBV20-1|NA|few|TRBJ2-7
CSARPRNYEQYF
TGCAGTGCTAGACCCCGTAACTACGAGCAGTACTTC
>TRBV5-1|TRBD2|many|TRBJ2-1
CASSLGTSGRNDEQFF
TGCGCCAGCAGCTTGGGGACTAGCGGGAGGAACGATGAGCAGTTCTTC
>TRBV7-2|NA|few|TRBJ2-6
CASSQRQRNSGANVLTF
TGTGCCAGCAGTCAACGACAGCGCAACTCTGGGGCCAACGTCCTGACTTTC
>TRBV5-1|TRBD1|many|TRBJ2-2
CASSLGQGGTGELFF
TGTGCCAGCAGCCTAGGACAGGGAGGCACCGGGGAGCTGTTTTTT
>TRBV12-3/TRBV12-4|NA|few|TRBJ2-2
CASSARGTGELFF
TGTGCCAGCAGTGCCCGGGGCACCGGGGAGCTGTTTTTT
>TRBV15|TRBD2|few|TRBJ2-1
CATSSGLAVDEQFF
TGTGCCACCAGCAGCGGACTAGCCGTCGATGAGCAGTTCTTC
>TRBV20-1|NA|few|TRBJ1-2
CSASRLDVGRLYGYTF
TGCAGTGCTTCACGACTGGACGTCGGCAGACTTTATGGCTACACCTTC
>TRBV9|TRBD1|NA|TRBJ2-4
CASSTGTENIQYF
TGTGCCAGCAGCACCGGGACAGAAAACATTCAGTACTTC
>TRBV25-1|TRBD2|few|TRBJ2-1
CASSDFALAGAYNEQFF
TGTGCCAGCAGTGACTTCGCTCTAGCGGGGGCCTACAATGAGCAGTTCTTC
>TRBV7-2|NA|NA|TRBJ1-5
CASSLGLAALGPQHF
TGTGCCAGCAGCTTAGGTCTTGCTGCCTTAGGGCCCCAGCATTTT
>TRBV11-2|NA|few|TRBJ2-5
CASSLDRDRPGWETQYF
TGTGCCAGCAGCTTAGACCGGGATAGGCCCGGCTGGGAGACCCAGTACTTC
>TRBV11-2|NA|NA|TRBJ2-4
CASSLSGPNIQYF
TGTGCCAGCAGCTTATCGGGCCCAAACATTCAGTACTTC
>TRBV25-1|NA|NA|TRBJ2-2
CASSGLLGAGDLFF
TGTGCCAGCAGTGGCCTCCTGGGGGCCGGGGACCTGTTTTTT
>TRBV7-8|TRBD2|NA|TRBJ2-5
CASSLGGLARISETQYF
TGTGCCAGCAGCTTAGGGGGACTAGCGCGGATCAGCGAGACCCAGTACTTC
>TRBV7-2|TRBD1|NA|TRBJ1-1
CASSLGIVGTGSTEAFF
TGTGCCAGCAGCTTGGGTATTGTTGGGACAGGGAGCACTGAAGCTTTCTTT
>TRBV7-9|NA|NA|TRBJ1-5
CASSFAPSNQPQHF
TGTGCCAGCAGCTTCGCCCCCAGCAATCAGCCCCAGCATTTT
>TRBV7-3|NA|few|TRBJ2-5
CASSLTGKTQYF
TGTGCCAGCAGCTTAACGGGAAAGACCCAGTACTTC
>TRBV7-9|TRBD1|many|TRBJ1-6
CASSLAGQGYNSPLHF
TGTGCCAGCAGCTTAGCGGGACAGGGATATAATTCACCCCTCCACTTT
>TRBV11-2|NA|many|TRBJ2-1
CASSLGSGPQNEQFF
TGTGCCAGCAGCTTAGGTAGCGGCCCTCAAAATGAGCAGTTCTTC
>TRBV5-5|NA|many|TRBJ1-1
CASSDEQGDTEAFF
TGTGCCAGCAGCGACGAACAGGGTGACACTGAAGCTTTCTTT
>TRBV12-3/TRBV12-4|TRBD2|few|TRBJ2-7
CASSPSLAGLGEQYF
TGTGCCAGCAGTCCATCACTAGCGGGACTCGGCGAGCAGTACTTC
>TRBV28|TRBD1|NA|TRBJ2-2
CASRIFRVGGNTGELFF
TGTGCCAGCAGAATATTTAGGGTAGGGGGCAACACCGGGGAGCTGTTTTTT
>TRBV11-2|NA|NA|TRBJ2-1
CASSLLVVRSDEQFF
TGTGCCAGCAGCTTACTAGTGGTCAGGTCGGATGAGCAGTTCTTC
>TRBV15|NA|NA|TRBJ2-1
CATSRDRPRQYNEQFF
TGTGCCACCAGCAGAGATAGGCCACGTCAATACAATGAGCAGTTCTTC
>TRBV29-1|NA|many|TRBJ1-2
CSAIGEVTGPYGYTF
TGCAGCGCTATCGGCGAAGTAACAGGGCCCTATGGCTACACCTTC
>TRBV7-2|NA|few|TRBJ2-1
CASSLALPAGEQFF
TGTGCCAGCAGCTTAGCCCTCCCCGCAGGGGAGCAGTTCTTC
>TRBV5-6|NA|NA|TRBJ1-5
CASSYPYSLNQPQHF
TGTGCCAGCAGTTATCCTTACTCTCTGAATCAGCCCCAGCATTTT
>TRBV20-1|NA|NA|TRBJ2-7
CSARDEGQFNEQYF
TGCAGTGCTAGAGATGAAGGACAGTTCAACGAGCAGTACTTC